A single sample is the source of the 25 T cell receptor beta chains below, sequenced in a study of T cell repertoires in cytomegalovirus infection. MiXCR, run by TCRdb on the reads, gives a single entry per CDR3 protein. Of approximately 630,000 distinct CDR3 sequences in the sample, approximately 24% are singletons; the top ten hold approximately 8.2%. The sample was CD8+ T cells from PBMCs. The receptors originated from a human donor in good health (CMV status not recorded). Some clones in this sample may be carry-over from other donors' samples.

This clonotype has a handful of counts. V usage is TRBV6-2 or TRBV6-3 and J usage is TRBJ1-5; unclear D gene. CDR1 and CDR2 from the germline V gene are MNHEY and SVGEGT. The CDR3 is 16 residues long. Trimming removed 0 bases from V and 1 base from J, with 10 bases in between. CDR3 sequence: CASSYSRATSNQPQHF. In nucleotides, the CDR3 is TGTGCCAGCAGTTACTCGAGGGCTACCAGCAATCAGCCCCAGCATTTT.

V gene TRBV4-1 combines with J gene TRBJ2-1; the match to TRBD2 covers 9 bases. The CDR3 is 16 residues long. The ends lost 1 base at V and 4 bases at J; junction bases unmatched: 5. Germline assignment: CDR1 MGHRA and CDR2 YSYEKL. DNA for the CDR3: TGCGCCAGCAGCCAAGTTAGCGGGGGATTATACAATGAGCAGTTCTTC. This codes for CASSQVSGGLYNEQFF.

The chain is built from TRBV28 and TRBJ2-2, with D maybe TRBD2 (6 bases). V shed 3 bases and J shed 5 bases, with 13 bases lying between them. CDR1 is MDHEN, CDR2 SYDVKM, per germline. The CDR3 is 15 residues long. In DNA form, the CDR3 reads TGTGCCAGCAGTTTCTGGGGGGATCGTACCGGGGAGCTGTTTTTT. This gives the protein CASSFWGDRTGELFF.

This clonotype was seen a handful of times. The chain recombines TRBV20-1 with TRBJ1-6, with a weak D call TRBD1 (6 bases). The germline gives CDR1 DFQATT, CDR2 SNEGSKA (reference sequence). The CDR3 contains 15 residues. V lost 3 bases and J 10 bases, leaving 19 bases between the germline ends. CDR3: CSARDPQGGGSPLHF. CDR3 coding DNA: TGCAGTGCTAGGGACCCACAGGGAGGGGGATCACCCCTCCACTTT.

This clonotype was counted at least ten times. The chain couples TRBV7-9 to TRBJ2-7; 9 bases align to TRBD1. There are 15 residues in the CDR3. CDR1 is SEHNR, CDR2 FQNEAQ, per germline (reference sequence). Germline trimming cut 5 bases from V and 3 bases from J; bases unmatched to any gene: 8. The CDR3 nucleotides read TGTGCCAGCAGCGGGGGGACAGGGATTTTCTACGAGCAGTACTTC. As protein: CASSGGTGIFYEQYF.

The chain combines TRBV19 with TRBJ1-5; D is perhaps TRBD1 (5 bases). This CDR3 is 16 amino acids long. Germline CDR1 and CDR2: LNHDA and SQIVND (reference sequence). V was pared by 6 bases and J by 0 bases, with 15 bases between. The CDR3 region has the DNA TGTGCCAGTAGATTTGGAGGGGCCAATAGCAATCAGCCCCAGCATTTT. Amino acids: CASRFGGANSNQPQHF.

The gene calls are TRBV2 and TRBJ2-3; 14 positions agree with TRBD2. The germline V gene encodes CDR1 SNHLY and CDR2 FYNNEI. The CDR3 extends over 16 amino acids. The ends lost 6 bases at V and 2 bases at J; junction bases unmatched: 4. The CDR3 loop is CASRGLAGGITDTQYF. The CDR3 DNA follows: TGTGCCAGCAGAGGACTAGCGGGGGGTATCACAGATACGCAGTATTTT.

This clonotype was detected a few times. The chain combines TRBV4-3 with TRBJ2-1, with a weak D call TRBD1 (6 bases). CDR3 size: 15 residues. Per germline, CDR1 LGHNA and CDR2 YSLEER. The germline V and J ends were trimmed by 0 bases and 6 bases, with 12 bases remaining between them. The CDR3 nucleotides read TGCGCCAGCAGCCAAGACCCCACAGGGTCCAATGAGCAGTTCTTC. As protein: CASSQDPTGSNEQFF.

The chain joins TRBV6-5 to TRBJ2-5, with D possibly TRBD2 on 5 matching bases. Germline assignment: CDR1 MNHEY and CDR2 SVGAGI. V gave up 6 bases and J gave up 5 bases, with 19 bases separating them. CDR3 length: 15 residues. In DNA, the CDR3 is TGTGCCAGCAGACCGCCGGGATCACGTTGGGAGACCCAGTACTTC. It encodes CASRPPGSRWETQYF.

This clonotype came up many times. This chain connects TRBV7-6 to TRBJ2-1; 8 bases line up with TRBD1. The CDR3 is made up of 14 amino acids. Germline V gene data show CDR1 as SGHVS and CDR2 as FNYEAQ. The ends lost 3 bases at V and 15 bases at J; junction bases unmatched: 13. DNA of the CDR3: TGTGCCAGCAGCTTCTCCGGGACAGGAAATATACGGTTCTTC. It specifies CASSFSGTGNIRFF.

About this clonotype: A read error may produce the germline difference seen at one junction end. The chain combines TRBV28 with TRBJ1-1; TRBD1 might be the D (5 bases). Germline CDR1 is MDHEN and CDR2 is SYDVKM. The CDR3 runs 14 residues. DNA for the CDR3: TGTGCCAACAGTTTACGGGGGGGGTACACTGAAGCTTTCTTT. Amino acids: CANSLRGGYTEAFF.

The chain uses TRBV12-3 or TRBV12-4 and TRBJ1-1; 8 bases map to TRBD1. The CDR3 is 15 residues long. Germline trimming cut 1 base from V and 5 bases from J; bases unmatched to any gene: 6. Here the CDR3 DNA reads TGTGCCAGCAGTTTAGGCAGGGGGCGTAGGACTGAAGCTTTCTTT. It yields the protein CASSLGRGRRTEAFF.

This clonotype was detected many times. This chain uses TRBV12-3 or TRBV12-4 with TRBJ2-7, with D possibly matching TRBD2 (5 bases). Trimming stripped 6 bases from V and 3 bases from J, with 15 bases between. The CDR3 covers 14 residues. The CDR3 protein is CASRIGNRGYEQYV. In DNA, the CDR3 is TGTGCCAGCAGGATCGGGAACAGAGGCTACGAGCAGTACGTC.

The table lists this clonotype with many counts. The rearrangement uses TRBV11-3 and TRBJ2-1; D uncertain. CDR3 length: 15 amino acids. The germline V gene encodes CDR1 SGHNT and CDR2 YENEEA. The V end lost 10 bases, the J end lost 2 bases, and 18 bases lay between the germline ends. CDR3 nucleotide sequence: TGTGCCATCTCCGGGCGCTCTCGTGCCTACAATGAGCAGTTCTTC. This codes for CAISGRSRAYNEQFF.

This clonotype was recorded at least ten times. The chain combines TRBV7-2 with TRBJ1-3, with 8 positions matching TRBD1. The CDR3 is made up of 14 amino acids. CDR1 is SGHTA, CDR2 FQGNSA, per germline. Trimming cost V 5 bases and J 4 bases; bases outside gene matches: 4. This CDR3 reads CASSPTGGGNTIYF. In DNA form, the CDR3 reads TGTGCCAGCAGCCCTACAGGGGGGGGAAACACCATATATTTT.

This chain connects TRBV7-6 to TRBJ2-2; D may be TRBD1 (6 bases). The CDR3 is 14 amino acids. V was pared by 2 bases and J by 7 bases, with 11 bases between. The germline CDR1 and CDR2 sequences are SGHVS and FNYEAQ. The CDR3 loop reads CASSLTTGNGELFF. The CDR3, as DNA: TGTGCCAGCAGCTTAACCACAGGGAACGGGGAGCTGTTTTTT.

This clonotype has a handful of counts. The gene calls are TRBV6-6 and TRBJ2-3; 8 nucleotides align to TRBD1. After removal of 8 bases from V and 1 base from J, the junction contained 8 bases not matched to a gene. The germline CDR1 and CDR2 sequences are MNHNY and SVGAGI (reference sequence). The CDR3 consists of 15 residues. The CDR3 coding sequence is TGTGCCAGCGAAGACAGGGGATTGGGCACAGATACGCAGTATTTT. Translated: CASEDRGLGTDTQYF.

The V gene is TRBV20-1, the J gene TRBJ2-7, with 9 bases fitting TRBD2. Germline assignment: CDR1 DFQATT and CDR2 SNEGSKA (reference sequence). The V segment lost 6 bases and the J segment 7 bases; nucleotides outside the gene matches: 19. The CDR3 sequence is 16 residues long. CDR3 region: CSADRPRTGGGVEQYV. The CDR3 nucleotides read TGCAGTGCAGACCGGCCTCGGACAGGCGGGGGGGTGGAGCAGTACGTC.

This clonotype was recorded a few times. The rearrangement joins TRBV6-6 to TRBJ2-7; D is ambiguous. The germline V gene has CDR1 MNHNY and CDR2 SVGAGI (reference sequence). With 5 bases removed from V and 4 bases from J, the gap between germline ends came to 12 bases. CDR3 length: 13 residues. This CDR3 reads CASSIGPEYEQYV. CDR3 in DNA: TGTGCCAGCAGTATCGGACCAGAGTACGAGCAGTACGTC.

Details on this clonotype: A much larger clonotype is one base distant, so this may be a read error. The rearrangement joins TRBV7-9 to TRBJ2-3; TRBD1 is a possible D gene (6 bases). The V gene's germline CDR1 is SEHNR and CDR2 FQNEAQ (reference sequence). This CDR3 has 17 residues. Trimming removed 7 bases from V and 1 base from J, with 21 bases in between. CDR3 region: CASNGDRPHSGTDTQYF. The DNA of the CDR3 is TGTGCCAGCAACGGCGACAGGCCACATTCTGGCACAGATACGCAGTATTTT.

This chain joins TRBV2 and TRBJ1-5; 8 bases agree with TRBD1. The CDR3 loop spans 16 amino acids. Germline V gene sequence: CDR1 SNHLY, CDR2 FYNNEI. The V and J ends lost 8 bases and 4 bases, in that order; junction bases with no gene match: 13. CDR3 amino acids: CASARRAGGVNQPQHF. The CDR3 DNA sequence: TGTGCCAGCGCGAGGAGGGCAGGGGGCGTGAATCAGCCCCAGCATTTT.

The DNA of the CDR3 is TGCAGTGCTAGAGAGGCAGGGTGGGGGGAGTTTAAAGAGACCCAGTACTTC. This encodes CSAREAGWGEFKETQYF. This sequence joins TRBV20-1 and TRBJ2-5, with a tentative D call TRBD2 (6 bases). CDR1 and CDR2 (germline): DFQATT, SNEGSKA (reference sequence). CDR3 length: 17 residues. The V end was cut by 0 bases, the J end by 3 bases, with 20 bases between.

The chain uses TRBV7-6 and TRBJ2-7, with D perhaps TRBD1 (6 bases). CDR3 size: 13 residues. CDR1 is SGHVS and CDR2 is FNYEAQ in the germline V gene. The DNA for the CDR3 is TGTGCCAACAGCCTTGGACAGACCTACGAGCAGTACGTC. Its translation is CANSLGQTYEQYV.

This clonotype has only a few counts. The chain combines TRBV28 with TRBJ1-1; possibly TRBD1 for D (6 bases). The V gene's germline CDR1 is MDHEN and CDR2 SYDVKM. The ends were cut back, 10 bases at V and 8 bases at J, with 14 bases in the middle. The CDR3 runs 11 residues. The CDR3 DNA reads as TGTGCCACCACAACAGGGTCCGAAGCTTTCTTT. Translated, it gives CATTTGSEAFF.

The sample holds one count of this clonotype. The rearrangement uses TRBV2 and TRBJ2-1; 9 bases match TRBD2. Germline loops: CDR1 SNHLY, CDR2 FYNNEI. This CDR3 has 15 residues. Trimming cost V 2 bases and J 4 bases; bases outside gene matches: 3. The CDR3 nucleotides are TGTGCCAGCAGTGAAAAAAGCGGGGGGTACAATGAGCAGTTCTTC. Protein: CASSEKSGGYNEQFF.